The clone carrying this T cell receptor (beta chain) was seen only a few times. The antigen is undetermined. Preparation of the TCRbeta library used unique molecular identifiers. TCRdb reprocessed the PCR reads via MiXCR and lists one record per CDR3 protein. The sample yields 80,000 to 100,000 distinct CDR3 sequences, roughly a quarter seen once. These data originate in a study of T-cell reconstitution after alpha-beta-depleted transplantation in children. General observations from the study: Surviving recipient T cells and thymic progenitors underlay high day-60 TCRbeta diversity in some patients. Expanded graft clones numbering several hundred reportedly gave rise to alpha-beta T cells about two months after transplant. T-cell counts and diversity at one year post-transplant came mainly from newly produced T cells.

Germline CDR1 is SQVTM and CDR2 is ANQGSEA. Trimming took off 7 bases at V and 2 bases at J, with 11 bases between the two ends. The CDR3 sequence is 12 residues long. This receptor was taken from a boy aged 2 to 10 with acute lymphoblastic leukemia, due to receive a stem cell transplant. V and J are TRBV29-1 and TRBJ1-1; no clear D. Sequencing used PBMCs, obtained before TCRalphabeta/CD19-depleted stem cell transplant. CDR3 amino acids: CSGNEGNTEAFF. As DNA, the CDR3 is TGCAGCGGTAATGAGGGAAACACTGAAGCTTTCTTT.